This T cell receptor (beta chain) is drawn from a study of Graves' ophthalmopathy and Graves' hyperthyroidism. CDR3 size: 17 residues. The V and J ends lost 1 base and 3 bases respectively, with 18 bases between them. Study-level findings and limits: As the model predicted ophthalmopathy progression, it achieved a sensitivity of 70.59% and a specificity of roughly 73%.

Many counts were recorded for this clonotype. Its specificity is unknown. For repertoire sequencing, the TCR beta CDR3 regions were amplified from RNA transcripts. Amplification began with first-round RT-PCR using HTBI primers, then second-round multiplex PCR was performed. MiXCR, applied by TCRdb to the multiplex PCR reads, yields one record per CDR3 protein. The table includes roughly 300,000 distinct CDR3 sequences, 17% detected once. Disease in donors with ophthalmopathy had moderate-to-severe activity, CAS ≥3, NOSPECS ≥4 and under 3 months' duration. Pregnancy or lactation, uncontrolled infections and other autoimmune diseases were grounds for excluding patients. The PBMC fraction was derived from around 10 ml of fresh peripheral blood.

The sequencing sample was made of peripheral blood. The TCR was taken from an adult man with Graves' ophthalmopathy. This sequence joins TRBV12-3 or TRBV12-4 and TRBJ1-2, with unresolved D. CDR3 nucleotide sequence: TGTGCCAGCAGTTTAGGGCTCGGAGGCCGCTGGGACTATGGCTACACCTTC. Residues: CASSLGLGGRWDYGYTF.